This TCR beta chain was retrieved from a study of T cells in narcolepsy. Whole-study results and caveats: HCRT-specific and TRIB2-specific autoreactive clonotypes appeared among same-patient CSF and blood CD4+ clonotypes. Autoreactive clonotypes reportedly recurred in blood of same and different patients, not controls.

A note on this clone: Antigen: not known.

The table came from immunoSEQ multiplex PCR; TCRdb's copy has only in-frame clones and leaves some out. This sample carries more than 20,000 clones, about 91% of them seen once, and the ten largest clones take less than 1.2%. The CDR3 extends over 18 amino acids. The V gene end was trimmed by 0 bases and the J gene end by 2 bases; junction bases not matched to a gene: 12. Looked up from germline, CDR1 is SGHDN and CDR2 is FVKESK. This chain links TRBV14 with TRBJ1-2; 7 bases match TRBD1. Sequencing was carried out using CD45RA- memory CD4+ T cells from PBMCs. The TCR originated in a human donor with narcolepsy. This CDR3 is CASSQEGQGWTGNYGYTF. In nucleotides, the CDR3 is TGTGCCAGCAGCCAAGAAGGCCAAGGGTGGACAGGCAACTATGGCTACACCTTC.